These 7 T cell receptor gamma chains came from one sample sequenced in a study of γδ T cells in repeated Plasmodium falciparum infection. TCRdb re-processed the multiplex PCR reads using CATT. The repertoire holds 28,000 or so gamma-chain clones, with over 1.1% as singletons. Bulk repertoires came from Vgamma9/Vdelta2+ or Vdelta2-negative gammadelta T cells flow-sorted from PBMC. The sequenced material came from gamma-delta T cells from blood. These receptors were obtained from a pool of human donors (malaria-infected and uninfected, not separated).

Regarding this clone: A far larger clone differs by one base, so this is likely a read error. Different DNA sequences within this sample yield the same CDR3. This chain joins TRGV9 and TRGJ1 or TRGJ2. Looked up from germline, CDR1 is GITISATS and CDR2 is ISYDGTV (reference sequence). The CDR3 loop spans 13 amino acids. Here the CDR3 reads CALWEVHDYKKLF. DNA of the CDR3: TGTGCCTTATGGGAGGTGCACGATTATAAGAAACTCTTT.

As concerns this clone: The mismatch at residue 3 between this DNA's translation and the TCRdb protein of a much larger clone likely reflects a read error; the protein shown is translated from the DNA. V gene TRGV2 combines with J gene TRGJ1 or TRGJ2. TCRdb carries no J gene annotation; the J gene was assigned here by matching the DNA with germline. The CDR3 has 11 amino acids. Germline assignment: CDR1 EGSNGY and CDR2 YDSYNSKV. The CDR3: CAAWDGPQKLF. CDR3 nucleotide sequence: TGTGCCGCCTGGGACGGGCCCCAGAAACTCTTT.

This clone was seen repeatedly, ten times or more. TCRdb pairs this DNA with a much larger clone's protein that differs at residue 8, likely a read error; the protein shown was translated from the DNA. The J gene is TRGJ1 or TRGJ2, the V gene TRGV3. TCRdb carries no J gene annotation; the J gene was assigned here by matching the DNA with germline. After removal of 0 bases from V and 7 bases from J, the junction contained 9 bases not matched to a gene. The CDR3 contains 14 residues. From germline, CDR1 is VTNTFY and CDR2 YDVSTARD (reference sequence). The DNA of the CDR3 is TGTGCCACCTGGGACAGGCTGGGGAGATATAAGAAACTCTTT. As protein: CATWDRLGRYKKLF.

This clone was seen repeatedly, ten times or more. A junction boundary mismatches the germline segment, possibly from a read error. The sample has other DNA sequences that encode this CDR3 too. CDR3 in amino acids: CALWEGKELGKKIKVF. CDR3 sequence (DNA): TGTGCCTTGTGGGAGGGGAAAGAGTTGGGCAAAAAAATCAAAGTATTT. The chain is built from TRGV9 and TRGJP. This CDR3 has 16 residues. Per the germline V gene, CDR1 is GITISATS and CDR2 is ISYDGTV (reference sequence).

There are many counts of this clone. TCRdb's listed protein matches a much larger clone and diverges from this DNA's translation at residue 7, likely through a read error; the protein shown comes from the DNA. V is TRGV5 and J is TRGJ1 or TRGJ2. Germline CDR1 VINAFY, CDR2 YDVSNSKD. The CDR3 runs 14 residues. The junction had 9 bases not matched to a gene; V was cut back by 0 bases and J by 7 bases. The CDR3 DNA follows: TGTGCCACCTGGGACAGGCACCCGGGGTATAAGAAACTCTTT. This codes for CATWDRHPGYKKLF.

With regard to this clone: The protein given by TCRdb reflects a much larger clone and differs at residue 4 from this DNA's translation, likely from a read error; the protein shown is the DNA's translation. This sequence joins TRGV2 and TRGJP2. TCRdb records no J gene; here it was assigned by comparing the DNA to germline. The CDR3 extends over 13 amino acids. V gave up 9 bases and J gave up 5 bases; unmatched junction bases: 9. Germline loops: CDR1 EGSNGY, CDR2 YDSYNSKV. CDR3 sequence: CATLRLSDWIKTF. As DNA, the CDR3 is TGTGCCACCCTTCGATTAAGTGATTGGATCAAGACGTTT.

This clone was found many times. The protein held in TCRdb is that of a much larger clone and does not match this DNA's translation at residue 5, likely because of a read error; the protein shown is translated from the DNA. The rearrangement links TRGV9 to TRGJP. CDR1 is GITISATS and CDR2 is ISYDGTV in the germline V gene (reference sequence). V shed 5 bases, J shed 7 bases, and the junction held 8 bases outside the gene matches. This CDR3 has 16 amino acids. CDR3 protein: CALWGASELGKKIKVF. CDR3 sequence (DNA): TGTGCCTTGTGGGGGGCCTCCGAGTTGGGCAAAAAAATCAAGGTATTT.